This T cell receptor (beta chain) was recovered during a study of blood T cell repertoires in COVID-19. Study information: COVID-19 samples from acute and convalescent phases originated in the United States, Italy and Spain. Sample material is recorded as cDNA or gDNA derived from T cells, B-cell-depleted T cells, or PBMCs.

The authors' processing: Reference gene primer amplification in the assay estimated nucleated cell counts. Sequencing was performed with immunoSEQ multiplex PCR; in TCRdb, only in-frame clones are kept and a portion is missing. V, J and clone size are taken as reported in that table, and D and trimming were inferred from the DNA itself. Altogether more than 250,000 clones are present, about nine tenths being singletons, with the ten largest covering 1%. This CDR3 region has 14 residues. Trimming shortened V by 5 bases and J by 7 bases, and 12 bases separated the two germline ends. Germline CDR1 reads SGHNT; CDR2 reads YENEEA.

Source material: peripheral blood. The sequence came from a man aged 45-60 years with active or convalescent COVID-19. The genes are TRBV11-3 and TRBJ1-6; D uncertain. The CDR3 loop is CASSGAGGNSPLHF. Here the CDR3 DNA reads TGTGCCAGCAGCGGAGCCGGCGGGAATTCACCCCTCCACTTT.